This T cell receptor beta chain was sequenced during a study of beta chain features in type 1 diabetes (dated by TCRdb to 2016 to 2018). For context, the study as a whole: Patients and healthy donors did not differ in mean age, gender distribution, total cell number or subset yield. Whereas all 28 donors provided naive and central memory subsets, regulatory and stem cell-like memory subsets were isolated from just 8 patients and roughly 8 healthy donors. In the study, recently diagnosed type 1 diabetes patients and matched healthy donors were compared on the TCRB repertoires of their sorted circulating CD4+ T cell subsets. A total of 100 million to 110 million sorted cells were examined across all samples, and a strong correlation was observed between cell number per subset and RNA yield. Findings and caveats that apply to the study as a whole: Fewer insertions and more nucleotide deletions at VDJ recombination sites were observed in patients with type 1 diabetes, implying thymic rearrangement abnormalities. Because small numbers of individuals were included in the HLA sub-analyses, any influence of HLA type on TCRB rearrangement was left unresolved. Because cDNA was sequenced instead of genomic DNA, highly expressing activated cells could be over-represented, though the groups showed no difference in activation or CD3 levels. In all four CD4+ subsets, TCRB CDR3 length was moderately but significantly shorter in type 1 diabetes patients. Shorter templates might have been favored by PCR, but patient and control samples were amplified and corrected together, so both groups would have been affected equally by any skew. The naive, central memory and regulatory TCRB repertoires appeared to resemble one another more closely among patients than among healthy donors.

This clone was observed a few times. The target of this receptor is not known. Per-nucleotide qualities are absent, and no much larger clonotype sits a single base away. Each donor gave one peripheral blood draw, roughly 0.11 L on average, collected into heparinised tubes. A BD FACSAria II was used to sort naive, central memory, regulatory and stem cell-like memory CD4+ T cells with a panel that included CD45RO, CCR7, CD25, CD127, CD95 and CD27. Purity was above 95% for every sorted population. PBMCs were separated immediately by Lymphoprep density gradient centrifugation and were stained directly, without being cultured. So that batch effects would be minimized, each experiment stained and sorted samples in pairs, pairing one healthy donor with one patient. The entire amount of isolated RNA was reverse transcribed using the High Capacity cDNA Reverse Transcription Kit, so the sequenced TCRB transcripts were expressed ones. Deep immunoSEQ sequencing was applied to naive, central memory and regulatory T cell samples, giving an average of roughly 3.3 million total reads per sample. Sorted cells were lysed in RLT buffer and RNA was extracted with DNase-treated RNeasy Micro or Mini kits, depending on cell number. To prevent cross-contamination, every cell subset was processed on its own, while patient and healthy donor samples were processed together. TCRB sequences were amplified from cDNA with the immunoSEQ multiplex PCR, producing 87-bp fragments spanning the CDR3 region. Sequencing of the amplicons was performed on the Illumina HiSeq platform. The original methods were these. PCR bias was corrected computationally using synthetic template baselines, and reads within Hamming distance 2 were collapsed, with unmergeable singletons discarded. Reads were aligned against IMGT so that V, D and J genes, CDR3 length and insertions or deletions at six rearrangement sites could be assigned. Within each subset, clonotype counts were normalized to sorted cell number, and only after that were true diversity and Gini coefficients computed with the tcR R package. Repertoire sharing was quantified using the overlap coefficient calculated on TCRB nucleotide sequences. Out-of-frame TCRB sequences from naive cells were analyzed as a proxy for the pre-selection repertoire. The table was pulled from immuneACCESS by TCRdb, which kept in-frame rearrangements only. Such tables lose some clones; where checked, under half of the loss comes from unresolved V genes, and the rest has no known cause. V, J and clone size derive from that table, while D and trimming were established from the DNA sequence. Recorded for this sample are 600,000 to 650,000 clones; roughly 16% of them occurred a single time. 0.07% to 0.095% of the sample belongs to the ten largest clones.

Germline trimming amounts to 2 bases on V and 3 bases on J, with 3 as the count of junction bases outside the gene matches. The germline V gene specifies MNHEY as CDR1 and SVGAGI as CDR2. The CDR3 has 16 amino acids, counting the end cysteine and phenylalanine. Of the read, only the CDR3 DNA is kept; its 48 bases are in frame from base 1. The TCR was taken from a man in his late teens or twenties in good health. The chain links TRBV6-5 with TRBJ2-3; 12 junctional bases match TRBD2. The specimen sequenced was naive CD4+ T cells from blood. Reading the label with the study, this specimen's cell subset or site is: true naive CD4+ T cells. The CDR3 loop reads CASSYLGLAGTDTQYF. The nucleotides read TGTGCCAGCAGTTACCTTGGACTAGCGGGGACAGATACGCAGTATTTT.